Included here is one TCR beta chain sequence, with context. The antigen remains unidentified. Clones were read by immunoSEQ multiplex PCR, and TCRdb kept only the in-frame ones, dropping some. The sample lists about 23,000 clones, 87% occurring once. V trimming: 1 base; J trimming: 2 bases; junction bases outside the gene matches: 7. Germline CDR1 KGHSH, CDR2 LQKENI. The CDR3 extends over 17 amino acids. The data originate from a study of chemoradiotherapy in HPV16-positive cancers. Whole-study results and caveats: Candidate HPV-specific clones and E7-related TCR motifs grew in tumor during treatment. HPV-responsive T-cell expansion during chemoradiotherapy was linked to improved recurrence-free survival in HPV16-positive patients.

Repertoires were sampled repeatedly during chemoradiotherapy. The genes are TRBV18 and TRBJ1-4; TRBD1 matches 7 bases. This sample comprised blood, obtained from a patient who underwent chemoradiotherapy. The origin of this receptor is a human donor with HPV-associated anogenital cancer. The CDR3 reads CASSPLAPGGTNEKLFF. DNA for the CDR3: TGTGCCAGCTCACCACTGGCCCCAGGGGGTACTAATGAAAAACTGTTTTTT. Looking up the rest from reference TRBV18 and TRBJ1-4 gives the full variable domain: NAGVMQNPRHLVRRRGQEARLRCSPMKGHSHVYWYRQLPEEGLKFMVYLQKENIIDESGMPKERFSAEFPKEGPSILRIQQVVRGDSAAYFCASSPLAPGGTNEKLFFGSGTQLSVL.